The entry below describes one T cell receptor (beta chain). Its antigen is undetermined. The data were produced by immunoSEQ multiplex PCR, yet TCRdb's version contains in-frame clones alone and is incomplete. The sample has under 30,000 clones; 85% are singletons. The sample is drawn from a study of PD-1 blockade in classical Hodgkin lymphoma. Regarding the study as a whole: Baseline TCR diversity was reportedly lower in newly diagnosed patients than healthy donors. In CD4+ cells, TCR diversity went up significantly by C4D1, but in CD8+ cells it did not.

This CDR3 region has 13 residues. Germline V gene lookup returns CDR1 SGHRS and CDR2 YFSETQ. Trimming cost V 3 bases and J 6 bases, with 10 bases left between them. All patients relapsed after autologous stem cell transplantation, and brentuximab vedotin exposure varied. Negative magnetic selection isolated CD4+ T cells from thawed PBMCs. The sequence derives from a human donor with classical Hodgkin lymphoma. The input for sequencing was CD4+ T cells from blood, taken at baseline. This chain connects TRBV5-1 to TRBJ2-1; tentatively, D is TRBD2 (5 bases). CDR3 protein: CASSSPTINEQFF. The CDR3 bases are TGCGCCAGCAGCTCCCCGACTATCAATGAGCAGTTCTTC.